This entry lists 17 T cell receptor beta chains sequenced from one sample in a study of technical replicates of blood from a handful of donors. Measured with immunoSEQ multiplex PCR; TCRdb has only the in-frame clones, and not every one. The sample contains about 80,000 clones, about 94% of which appear only once. Source material: T cells isolated from PBMCs. The receptors derive from a human donor in good health.

The rearrangement links TRBV29-1 to TRBJ2-7; no firm D call. The CDR3 is 11 residues long. Germline loops: CDR1 SQVTM, CDR2 ANQGSEA. V was clipped by 2 bases and J by 5 bases, with 7 bases between them. The CDR3 bases are TGCAGCGTTGAACAGGCCAACGAGCAGTACTTC. It yields the protein CSVEQANEQYF.

The chain employs TRBV5-1 and TRBJ2-1, with 12 bases lining up with TRBD2. Unmatched junction bases numbered 6, after V lost 0 bases and J lost 5 bases. Germline lookup yields CDR1 SGHRS and CDR2 YFSETQ. The CDR3 sequence is 17 residues long. The CDR3, as DNA: TGCGCCAGCAGCTTGGGGACTAGCGGGGCGAGGGACAATGAGCAGTTCTTC. This gives the protein CASSLGTSGARDNEQFF.

Of note for this clone: The same CDR3 also results from other DNA sequences found in this sample. The chain is built from TRBV27 and TRBJ1-2; tentatively, D is TRBD1 (6 bases). With 3 bases removed from V and 8 bases from J, the gap between germline ends came to 13 bases. Germline V CDR1 and CDR2: MNHEY, SMNVEV (reference sequence). This CDR3 spans 13 amino acids. CDR3 sequence reads: CASSLGGLRGYTF. CDR3 DNA: TGTGCCAGCAGTTTGGGGGGGCTAAGGGGCTACACCTTC.

V and J are TRBV7-9 and TRBJ2-7; TRBD2 matches 13 bases. CDR1 SEHNR and CDR2 FQNEAQ come from the germline V gene (reference sequence). The CDR3 runs to 19 residues. With 2 bases clipped from V and 1 base from J, the junction kept 11 bases outside the gene matches. CDR3 sequence (DNA): TGTGCCAGCAGCTTATCTGTGACCCGACTAGCGGGAGGATCCTACGAGCAGTACTTC. Its protein is CASSLSVTRLAGGSYEQYF.

The V gene is TRBV29-1, the J gene TRBJ2-7, with 8 bases fitting TRBD1. The germline V gene encodes CDR1 SQVTM and CDR2 ANQGSEA. This CDR3 has 13 residues. The V gene end was trimmed by 7 bases and the J gene end by 0 bases; junction bases not matched to a gene: 5. CDR3 loop: CSATGGSSYEQYF. CDR3 nucleotides: TGCAGCGCTACAGGGGGATCCTCCTACGAGCAGTACTTC.

The J gene is TRBJ2-3, the V gene TRBV25-1, with TRBD2 matching 7 bases. The V gene's germline CDR1 is MGHDK and CDR2 SYGVNS. Germline trimming cut 0 bases from V and 5 bases from J; bases unmatched to any gene: 8. This CDR3 contains 16 residues. The CDR3, as DNA: TGTGCCAGCAGTGAATATTTTCGGGAGGCAAAAGATACGCAGTATTTT. This translates into CASSEYFREAKDTQYF.

V and J are TRBV6-5 and TRBJ2-1, with D possibly TRBD2 on 6 matching bases. The CDR3 covers 15 residues. Trimming took off 4 bases at V and 4 bases at J, with 14 bases between the two ends. Germline assignment: CDR1 MNHEY and CDR2 SVGAGI. In nucleotides, the CDR3 is TGTGCCAGCAGTTTCAGGGACTCGGGTTACAATGAGCAGTTCTTC. Residues: CASSFRDSGYNEQFF.

This clone was observed a handful of times. J is TRBJ1-1 and V is TRBV30; a possible D gene is TRBD1 (5 bases). The CDR3 totals 14 residues. Germline CDR1 GTSNPN, CDR2 SVGIG (reference sequence). With 5 bases removed from V and 0 bases from J, the gap between germline ends came to 13 bases. CDR3 in DNA: TGTGCCTGGGGACACCCCGCCTTGAACACTGAAGCTTTCTTT. Encoded protein: CAWGHPALNTEAFF.

V and J are TRBV6-6 and TRBJ1-2; no firm D call. Between the trimmed V and J ends, which lost 2 bases and 4 bases, there was a span of 8 bases. This CDR3 is built from 13 residues. Germline lookup yields CDR1 MNHNY and CDR2 SVGAGI (reference sequence). CDR3 residues: CASSYGGLYGYTF. Here the CDR3 DNA reads TGTGCCAGCAGTTACGGCGGCCTCTATGGCTACACCTTC.

This clone has only a few counts. CDR3 protein: CASSPLTSNNEQFF. CDR3 sequence (DNA): TGCGCCAGCAGCCCCCTGACTAGTAACAATGAGCAGTTCTTC. J is TRBJ2-1 and V is TRBV4-1, with D possibly matching TRBD2 (6 bases). V was cut by 4 bases and J by 5 bases, with 12 bases left in between. Germline CDR1 MGHRA, CDR2 YSYEKL. The CDR3 covers 14 residues.

V usage is TRBV7-2 and J usage is TRBJ1-2; D gene uncertain. V was pared by 2 bases and J by 4 bases, with 8 bases between. Germline CDR1 and CDR2: SGHTA and FQGNSA. CDR3 length: 13 amino acids. The CDR3 sequence is CASSLQEIYGYTF. CDR3 nucleotide sequence: TGTGCCAGCAGCTTACAGGAAATCTATGGCTACACCTTC.

The chain links TRBV30 to TRBJ1-3, with 7 bases matching TRBD1. Trimming cost V 4 bases and J 2 bases; bases outside gene matches: 5. Germline values: CDR1 GTSNPN, CDR2 SVGIG (reference sequence). CDR3 length: 14 amino acids. CDR3 residues: CAWTHGTAGNTIYF. The DNA for the CDR3 is TGTGCCTGGACCCACGGGACAGCTGGAAACACCATATATTTT. The entire variable domain, with the rest obtained from reference TRBV30 and TRBJ1-3, is as follows: SQTIHQWPATLVQPVGSPLSLECTVEGTSNPNLYWYRQAAGRGLQLLFYSVGIGQISSEVPQNLSASRPQDRQFILSSKKLLLSDSGFYLCAWTHGTAGNTIYFGEGSWLTVV.

The chain joins TRBV29-1 to TRBJ2-7; possible D gene TRBD1, 6 bases. This CDR3 is 14 amino acids long. Trimming left V 3 bases short and J 5 bases short, with 17 bases between. Germline V gives CDR1 SQVTM, CDR2 ANQGSEA. DNA for the CDR3: TGCAGCGTTGAGGTGGACATAAGGGGGAACGAGCAGTACTTC. Amino acids: CSVEVDIRGNEQYF.

The chain has TRBV28 and TRBJ2-7; 8 nucleotides match TRBD1. This CDR3 contains 13 residues. V lost 5 bases and J lost 2; bases outside the gene matches: 2. Germline CDR1 and CDR2: MDHEN and SYDVKM. The DNA for the CDR3 is TGTGCCAGCAGTAAACAGGGGGCCTACGAGCAGTACTTC. This encodes CASSKQGAYEQYF.

The chain links TRBV4-3 to TRBJ1-1; 7 bases map to TRBD1. Germline CDR1 and CDR2: LGHNA and YSLEER. The CDR3 spans 13 residues. Losses at the gene ends were 8 bases for V and 6 bases for J; bases not matched to a gene: 9. The CDR3 DNA reads as TGCGCCAGCGGGGGCAGGGGGTATTCTGAAGCTTTCTTT. Translation gives CASGGRGYSEAFF.

The chain employs TRBV6-5 and TRBJ2-3, with TRBD1 identical over 9 bases. The CDR3 sequence is 15 residues long. CDR1 MNHEY and CDR2 SVGAGI come from the germline V gene. J was trimmed by 7 bases and V by 2 bases; bases with no gene match: 7. The CDR3 reads CASSYLTGGSNTQYF. In nucleotides, the CDR3 is TGTGCCAGCAGTTACCTTACAGGGGGCTCAAATACGCAGTATTTT.

The rearrangement links TRBV4-2 to TRBJ2-7, with TRBD1 as a possible D gene (6 bases). This CDR3 contains 15 residues. The germline V and J ends were trimmed by 4 bases and 2 bases, with 15 bases remaining between them. Germline CDR1 is LGHNA and CDR2 is YNFKEQ. In DNA form, the CDR3 reads TGTGCCAGCAGCCCCCGGGACACCGGCCCCTACGAGCAGTACTTC. The encoded protein is CASSPRDTGPYEQYF.